The sequence of this T cell receptor beta chain was determined in a study of molecular identifiers for immune sequencing clone quantification. V shed 2 bases, J shed 0 bases, and the junction held 13 bases outside the gene matches. CDR1 is SGHVS and CDR2 is FNYEAQ in the germline V gene. The CDR3 has 21 amino acids. Broader study findings: Barcodes shared by identical TCR molecules could lead to underestimated sizes of highly expanded clones.

When naive CD8 T cells were sorted, they were gated as CD8+CD4-CCR7+CD45RA+. Preparation of the bulk TCR libraries relied on previously described methods and listed TCR primers. Via MiXCR, TCRdb re-called the PCR reads, giving one row per CDR3 protein. There are 400,000 to 600,000 distinct CDR3 sequences in the sample; about a fifth occur only once, and around 0.84% lies in the top ten. In regard to this clonotype: No antigen is known for it.

The specimen was naive CD8+ T cells from blood, with Jurkat cell RNA spiked in. The subset: FACS-sorted CD8+CD4-CCR7+CD45RA+ naive T cells. V is TRBV7-6 and J is TRBJ2-1, with TRBD2 matching over 13 bases. The receptor's source is a human donor in good health. Some libraries in this study had Jurkat cell RNA spiked in. CDR3 coding DNA: TGTGCCAGCAGCTTACTAAGGACTAGCGGGAGACTATCGAGCTCCTACAATGAGCAGTTCTTC. Its protein product is CASSLLRTSGRLSSSYNEQFF.